Listed below are T cell receptor beta chains from one sample, sequenced in a study of T-cell reconstitution after alpha-beta-depleted transplantation in children. TCRdb reprocessed the PCR reads with MiXCR, giving one entry per CDR3 protein. The table shows around 270,000 distinct CDR3 sequences, with 9.5% to 13% occurring only once. The sequenced sample was PBMCs, obtained before TCRalphabeta/CD19-depleted stem cell transplant. The receptors derive from a boy in the first two years of life with acute myeloid leukemia, due to receive a stem cell transplant. Each CDR3 is given with its conserved first and last residue. D genes are given only for firm matches. A row's size may be missing; if present it is once, few, many or a size class.

v_call	clone_size	j_call	d_call	cdr3_aa	cdr3_nt
TRBV28	NA	TRBJ1-4	NA	CASRRGSLRINEKLFF	TGTGCCAGCAGAAGGGGCAGCCTAAGGATAAATGAAAAACTGTTTTTT
TRBV6-1	few	TRBJ1-1	NA	CASSPLSVRLNTEAFF	TGTGCCAGCAGCCCCTTATCGGTCCGTCTGAACACTGAAGCTTTCTTT
TRBV5-1	many	TRBJ1-2	TRBD1	CASSWTGGDYGYTF	TGCGCCAGCAGCTGGACAGGGGGCGACTATGGCTACACCTTC
TRBV6-5	NA	TRBJ2-3	TRBD2	CASSYLGRGGTDTQYF	TGTGCCAGCAGTTACCTAGGGCGGGGGGGCACAGATACGCAGTATTTT
TRBV5-1	few	TRBJ2-1	TRBD1	CASSSGTGVHEQFF	TGCGCCAGCAGCTCCGGGACAGGGGTCCATGAGCAGTTCTTC
TRBV4-3	NA	TRBJ2-1	TRBD2	CASSRLTSGINEQFF	TGCGCCAGCAGCCGATTGACTAGCGGGATTAATGAGCAGTTCTTC
TRBV29-1	NA	TRBJ1-1	NA	CSVAGPLNTEAFF	TGCAGCGTTGCGGGGCCCTTGAACACTGAAGCTTTCTTT
TRBV12-3/TRBV12-4	many	TRBJ1-1	NA	CASRTGPEAFF	TGTGCCAGCAGAACAGGGCCCGAAGCTTTCTTT
TRBV12-3/TRBV12-4	many	TRBJ2-7	TRBD1	CASSPTPWDRASYEQYF	TGTGCCAGCAGTCCAACTCCCTGGGACAGGGCGTCCTACGAGCAGTACTTC
TRBV30	few	TRBJ1-2	NA	CAWSRGFGYTF	TGTGCCTGGAGTCGAGGGTTTGGCTACACCTTC
TRBV2	many	TRBJ2-2	TRBD2	CASRDPGLANTGELFF	TGTGCCAGCAGGGACCCGGGACTAGCCAACACCGGGGAGCTGTTTTTT
TRBV7-9	few	TRBJ1-1	TRBD1	CASSPGQGLVMEAFF	TGTGCCAGCAGCCCCGGACAGGGTCTTGTTATGGAAGCTTTCTTT
TRBV11-2	many	TRBJ2-7	NA	CASSLEGDSFYYEQYF	TGTGCCAGCAGCTTAGAGGGGGACTCCTTTTACTACGAGCAGTACTTC
TRBV20-1	many	TRBJ1-1	NA	CSARGTEAFF	TGCAGTGCTAGAGGGACTGAAGCTTTCTTT
TRBV27	many	TRBJ2-5	NA	CASNSGYSETQYF	TGTGCCAGCAACTCGGGATATTCGGAGACCCAGTACTTC
TRBV6-1	NA	TRBJ2-6	NA	CASSGTVTTGANVLTF	TGTGCCAGCAGTGGGACGGTGACTACCGGGGCCAACGTCCTGACTTTC
TRBV12-3/TRBV12-4	NA	TRBJ2-3	NA	CASSPVMTDTQYF	TGTGCCAGCAGCCCCGTTATGACAGATACGCAGTATTTT
TRBV24-1	many	TRBJ1-5	TRBD1	CATSRTGIGNQPQHF	TGTGCCACCAGTAGGACAGGGATCGGCAATCAGCCCCAGCATTTT
TRBV29-1	many	TRBJ2-1	TRBD2	CSVHSGSSYNEQFF	TGCAGCGTCCATAGCGGGAGCTCCTACAATGAGCAGTTCTTC
TRBV2	NA	TRBJ2-5	NA	CASRDLKTSQETQYF	TGTGCCAGCAGGGATCTAAAGACATCCCAAGAGACCCAGTACTTC
TRBV7-2	few	TRBJ2-5	TRBD2	CASSLAGLADPKETQYF	TGTGCCAGCAGCTTAGCAGGACTAGCGGACCCCAAAGAGACCCAGTACTTC
TRBV14	many	TRBJ1-6	NA	CASSRLGGPRNSPLHF	TGTGCCAGCAGCCGATTAGGGGGGCCTAGGAATTCACCCCTCCACTTT
TRBV5-1	many	TRBJ2-1	TRBD2	CASSLVLAGDNEQFF	TGCGCCAGCAGCTTGGTTCTAGCGGGGGACAATGAGCAGTTCTTC